At least ten counts were recorded for the clone carrying this T cell receptor (beta chain). This sample was taken from a study of T cells in Graves' hyperthyroidism and ophthalmopathy. The investigators amplified TCR beta CDR3 regions from RNA transcripts. Carried out on the TCR CDR3, a first-round RT-PCR used the HTBI primer set. MiXCR was run by TCRdb on the multiplex PCR reads, yielding one entry per CDR3 protein. This sample yields approximately 430,000 distinct CDR3 sequences, of which 14% to 15% are seen a single time; roughly 13% belongs to the top ten. Ophthalmopathy cases met thresholds of Clinical Activity Score at least 3, NOSPECS grade at least 4 and duration under 3 months. Germline assignment: CDR1 SGHDT and CDR2 YYEEEE. The V gene lost 4 bases and the J gene lost 6 bases, with 14 bases spanning the gap. This CDR3 is built from 14 residues.

This TCR came from a man younger than 30 with Graves' ophthalmopathy. The chain employs TRBV5-6 and TRBJ2-1; the D gene is possibly TRBD1 (5 bases). The sequenced sample consisted of blood. The CDR3, as DNA: TGTGCCAGCAGCCAGGGATATAGCCTCAATGAGCAGTTCTTC. Translating gives CASSQGYSLNEQFF.